Listed here is a single T cell receptor beta chain. Here immunoSEQ multiplex PCR was the method, and the copy in TCRdb shows in-frame clones only, minus some. Among roughly 590,000 clones, about 95% were seen once, and the ten largest hold about 0.11%. This entry belongs to a study of shared clonotypes between healthy human individuals. Terminally differentiated effector memory CD45RA+ cells were left out of the naive CD8 fraction, which was CD45RO-negative and positively selected for CCR7. Trimming shortened V by 5 bases and J by 5 bases, and 12 bases separated the two germline ends. From germline, CDR1 is MNHNS and CDR2 SASEGT. This CDR3 has 13 residues.

This TCR came from a woman aged 25-40 years in good health. The material sequenced was naive CD8+ T cells sorted from blood. This rearrangement joins TRBV6-1 to TRBJ1-2; D is uncertain. The chain's CDR3 is CASSPIGLYGYTF. CDR3 DNA sequence: TGTGCCAGCAGTCCAATCGGACTATATGGCTACACCTTC.